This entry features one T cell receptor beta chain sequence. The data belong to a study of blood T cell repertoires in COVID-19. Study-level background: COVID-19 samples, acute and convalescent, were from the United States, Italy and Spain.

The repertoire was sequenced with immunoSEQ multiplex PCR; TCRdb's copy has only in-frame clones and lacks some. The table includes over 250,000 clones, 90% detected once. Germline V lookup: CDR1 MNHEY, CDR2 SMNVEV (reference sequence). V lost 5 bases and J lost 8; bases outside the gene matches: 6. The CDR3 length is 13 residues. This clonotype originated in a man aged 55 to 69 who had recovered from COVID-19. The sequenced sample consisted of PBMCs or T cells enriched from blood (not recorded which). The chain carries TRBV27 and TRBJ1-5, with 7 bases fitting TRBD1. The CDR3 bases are TGTGCCAGCAGTCGGCAGGGGGTAAAGCCCCAGCATTTT. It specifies CASSRQGVKPQHF.